This T cell receptor (beta chain) is drawn from a study of OX40 agonist ivuxolimab in advanced cancers. The overall study: Over 30% of patients had received prior checkpoint inhibitor therapy.

General observations from the study: More expanded clones were seen, on average, in CD8+ T cells than in CD4+.

In the case of this clone: Its specificity is unknown.

Blood got drawn at baseline, again on cycle 4 day 1, and then on cycle 7 day 1. V lost 5 bases to trimming and J lost 1 base, with 11 bases between them. Germline CDR1 SGHTA, CDR2 FQGNSA. CDR3 length: 15 amino acids. Generated by immunoSEQ multiplex PCR, the TCRdb table keeps only in-frame clones and is missing some. The sample records roughly 70,000 clones, 85% being singletons. The source is an adult with an advanced solid tumor such as melanoma, head and neck, liver or kidney cancer. The J gene is TRBJ2-2, the V gene TRBV7-2, with D uncertain. Sequenced material: CD4+ or CD8+ T cells sorted from blood, taken in a trial of the OX40 agonist ivuxolimab. The CDR3, as DNA: TGTGCCAGCAGCAACCCAGGCCTGAACACCGGGGAGCTGTTTTTT. Translated: CASSNPGLNTGELFF.